Listed here are 8 T cell receptor beta chains from one sample, sequenced in a study of identical twins (dated by TCRdb to about 2016). The method behind the library was 5' RACE. TCRdb names Illumina HiSeq 2000 as the instrument used. TCRdb trimmed the raw reads at Q25, called clones with MiXCR and kept productive beta chains. Identical CDR3 protein sequences are pooled into one entry, listed with their most common genes and DNA. The sample table records about 190,000 distinct CDR3 sequences; approximately 16% of these occur just once. The ten largest clones take up less than 45% of the sample. The sample was also reused in another study, on T cells expressing NK-cell markers.

Sequenced material: CD8+ T cells sorted from blood. These receptors were collected from a young woman in good health.

This clonotype occurred a few times. The chain recombines TRBV9 with TRBJ2-7; D possibly corresponds to TRBD2 (5 bases). Per germline, CDR1 SGDLS and CDR2 YYNGEE. The V end lost 2 bases, the J end lost 0 bases, and 12 bases lay between the germline ends. There are 15 residues in the CDR3. CDR3 loop: CASSVGERGSYEQYF. The CDR3 coding sequence is TGTGCCAGCAGCGTTGGGGAACGGGGCTCCTACGAGCAGTACTTC.

J is TRBJ2-1 and V is TRBV9; maybe TRBD2 (7 bases). V lost 4 bases to trimming and J lost 2 bases, with 13 bases between them. The CDR3 covers 15 residues. In germline, CDR1 is SGDLS, CDR2 YYNGEE. CDR3 DNA: TGTGCCAGCAGCCCAGAGGGGGGGCCCTACAATGAGCAGTTCTTC. Translated, it gives CASSPEGGPYNEQFF.

The chain employs TRBV21-1 and TRBJ2-7; the DNA was not compared with TRBD1, the D call given in the table. TRBV21-1 is listed as a pseudogene. This CDR3 is 14 amino acids long. The CDR3 spells CASSKEGSPYEQYF. DNA of the CDR3: TGTGCCAGCAGCAAAGAAGGCTCCCCGTACGAGCAGTACTTC.

The gene calls are TRBV20-1 and TRBJ2-2, with a tentative D call TRBD1 (6 bases). This CDR3 has 13 residues. V lost 6 bases and J lost 4, with 12 bases in between. Germline V gene sequence: CDR1 DFQATT, CDR2 SNEGSKA (reference sequence). In DNA form, the CDR3 reads TGCAGTGCAGCCCTAGGGGGCACCGGGGAGCTGTTTTTT. As protein: CSAALGGTGELFF.

A few counts support this clonotype. This chain links TRBV4-3 with TRBJ2-3; tentative D call: TRBD1 (5 bases). The CDR3 sequence is 18 residues long. Germline CDR1 reads LGHNA; CDR2 reads YSLEER. With 1 base removed from V and 6 bases from J, the gap between germline ends came to 23 bases. CDR3 nucleotides: TGCGCCAGCAGCCAAGTAGTTTTGCTCCAGGGCCTACTGGATACGCAGTATTTT. Residues: CASSQVVLLQGLLDTQYF.

This clonotype appeared a few times. The CDR3 DNA follows: TGTGCCAGCACCAAGCAGGGGGCGCGCACTGAAGCTTTCTTT. It codes for CASTKQGARTEAFF. The chain employs TRBV12-3 or TRBV12-4 and TRBJ1-1, with 8 bases aligning to TRBD1. The CDR3 contains 14 residues. J gave up 4 bases and V 7 bases, and 8 bases lay outside the gene matches.

V is TRBV20-1 and J is TRBJ2-5; no definite D call. Trimming took 2 bases from V and 2 from J, leaving 15 bases between them. Looked up from germline, CDR1 is DFQATT and CDR2 is SNEGSKA (reference sequence). CDR3 length equals 15 residues. The CDR3 DNA is TGCAGTGCTAGAAAGGCAACGACGGGTCAAGAGACCCAGTACTTC. Translated: CSARKATTGQETQYF.

This clonotype was picked up a small number of times. The chain has TRBV5-1 and TRBJ2-1, with a tentative D call TRBD2 (5 bases). The V end was cut by 4 bases, the J end by 2 bases, with 16 bases between. The CDR3 is 16 amino acids. CDR1 is SGHRS and CDR2 is YFSETQ in the germline V gene. CDR3 in amino acids: CASSPEVLDTYNEQFF. CDR3 coding DNA: TGCGCCAGCAGCCCGGAGGTCCTAGACACCTACAATGAGCAGTTCTTC.